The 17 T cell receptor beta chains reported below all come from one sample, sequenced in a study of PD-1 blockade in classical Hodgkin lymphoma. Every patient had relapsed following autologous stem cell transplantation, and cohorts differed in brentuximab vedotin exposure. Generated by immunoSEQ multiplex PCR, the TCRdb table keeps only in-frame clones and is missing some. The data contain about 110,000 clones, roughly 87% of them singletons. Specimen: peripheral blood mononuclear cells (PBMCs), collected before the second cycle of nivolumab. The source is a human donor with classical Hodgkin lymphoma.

The CDR3 here is CSVRFQKREPWVQETQYF. CDR3 DNA sequence: TGCAGCGTTCGGTTCCAGAAGCGGGAGCCCTGGGTCCAAGAGACCCAGTACTTC. This chain connects TRBV29-1 to TRBJ2-5; 8 bases are shared with TRBD2. V dropped 5 bases and J dropped 1; count of bases not matched to a gene: 18. Per germline, CDR1 SQVTM and CDR2 ANQGSEA. This CDR3 is 18 amino acids long.

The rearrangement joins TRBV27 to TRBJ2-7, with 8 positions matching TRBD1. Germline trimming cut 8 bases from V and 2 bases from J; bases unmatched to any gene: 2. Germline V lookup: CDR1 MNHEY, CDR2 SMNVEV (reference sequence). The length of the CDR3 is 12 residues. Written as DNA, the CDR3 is TGTGCCAGCGGGACAGGAGCCTACGAGCAGTACTTC. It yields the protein CASGTGAYEQYF.

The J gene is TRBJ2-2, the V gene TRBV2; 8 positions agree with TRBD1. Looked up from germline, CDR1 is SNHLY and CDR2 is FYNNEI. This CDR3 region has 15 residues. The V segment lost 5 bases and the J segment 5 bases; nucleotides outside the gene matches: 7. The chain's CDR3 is CASSLTGAPTGELFF. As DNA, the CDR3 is TGTGCCAGCAGTCTGACAGGGGCCCCTACCGGGGAGCTGTTTTTT.

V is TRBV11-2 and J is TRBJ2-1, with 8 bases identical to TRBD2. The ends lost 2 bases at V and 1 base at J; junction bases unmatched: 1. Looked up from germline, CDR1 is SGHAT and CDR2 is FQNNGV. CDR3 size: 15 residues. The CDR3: CASSLTSGSYNEQFF. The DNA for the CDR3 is TGTGCCAGCAGCTTAACTAGCGGATCCTACAATGAGCAGTTCTTC.

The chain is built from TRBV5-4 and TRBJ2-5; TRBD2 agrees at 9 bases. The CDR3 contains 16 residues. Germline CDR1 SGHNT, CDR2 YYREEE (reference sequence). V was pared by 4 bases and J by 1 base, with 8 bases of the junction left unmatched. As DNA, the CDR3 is TGTGCCAGCAGCCCGGGCCCTAGCGGGACCCAAGAGACCCAGTACTTC. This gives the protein CASSPGPSGTQETQYF.

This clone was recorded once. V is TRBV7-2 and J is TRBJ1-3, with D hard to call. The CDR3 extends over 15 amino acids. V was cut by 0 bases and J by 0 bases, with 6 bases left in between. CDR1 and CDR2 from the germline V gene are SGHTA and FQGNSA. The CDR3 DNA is TGTGCCAGCAGCTTAGCGGCAGACTCTGGAAACACCATATATTTT. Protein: CASSLAADSGNTIYF.

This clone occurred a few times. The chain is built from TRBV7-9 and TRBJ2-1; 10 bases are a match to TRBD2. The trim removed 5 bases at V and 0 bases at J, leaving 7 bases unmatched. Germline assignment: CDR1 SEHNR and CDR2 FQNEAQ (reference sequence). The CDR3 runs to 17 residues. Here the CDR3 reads CASSPRTSGNSYNEQFF. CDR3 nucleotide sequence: TGTGCCAGCAGCCCTAGGACTAGCGGAAACTCCTACAATGAGCAGTTCTTC.

The CDR3 DNA is TGTGCCAGCAGTGAATGGAGTGCGAACACCGGGGAGCTGTTTTTT. It is translated as CASSEWSANTGELFF. The chain is built from TRBV6-1 and TRBJ2-2, with unresolved D. The germline CDR1 and CDR2 sequences are MNHNS and SASEGT. V gave up 2 bases and J gave up 0 bases, with 7 bases separating them. This CDR3 region has 15 residues.

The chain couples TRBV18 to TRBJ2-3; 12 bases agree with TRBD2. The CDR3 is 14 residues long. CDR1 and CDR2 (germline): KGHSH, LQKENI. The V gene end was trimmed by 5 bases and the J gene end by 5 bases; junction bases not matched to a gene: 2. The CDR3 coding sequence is TGTGCCAGCTCAGAACTAGCGGGAGGAGATACGCAGTATTTT. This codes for CASSELAGGDTQYF. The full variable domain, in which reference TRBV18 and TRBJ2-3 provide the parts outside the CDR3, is NAGVMQNPRHLVRRRGQEARLRCSPMKGHSHVYWYRQLPEEGLKFMVYLQKENIIDESGMPKERFSAEFPKEGPSILRIQQVVRGDSAAYFCASSELAGGDTQYFGPGTRLTVL.

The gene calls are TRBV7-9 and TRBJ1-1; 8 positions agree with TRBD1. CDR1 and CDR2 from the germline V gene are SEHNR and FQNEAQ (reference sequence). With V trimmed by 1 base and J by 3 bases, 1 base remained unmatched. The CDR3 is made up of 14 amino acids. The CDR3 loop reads CASSLVRGHTEAFF. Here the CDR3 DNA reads TGTGCCAGCAGCTTAGTCAGGGGGCACACTGAAGCTTTCTTT.

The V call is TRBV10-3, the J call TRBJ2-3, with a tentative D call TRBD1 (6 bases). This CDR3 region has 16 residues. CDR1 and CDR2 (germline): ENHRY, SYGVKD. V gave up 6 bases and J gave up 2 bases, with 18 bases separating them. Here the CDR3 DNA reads TGTGCCATCAGCCCCGGGACGACAGGAACCACAGATACGCAGTATTTT. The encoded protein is CAISPGTTGTTDTQYF.

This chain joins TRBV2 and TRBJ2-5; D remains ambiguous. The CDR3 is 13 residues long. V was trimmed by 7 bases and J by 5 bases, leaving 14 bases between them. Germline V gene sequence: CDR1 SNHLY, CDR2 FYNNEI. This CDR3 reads CASTLGMGETQYF. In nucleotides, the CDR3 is TGTGCCAGCACCCTTGGCATGGGGGAGACCCAGTACTTC.

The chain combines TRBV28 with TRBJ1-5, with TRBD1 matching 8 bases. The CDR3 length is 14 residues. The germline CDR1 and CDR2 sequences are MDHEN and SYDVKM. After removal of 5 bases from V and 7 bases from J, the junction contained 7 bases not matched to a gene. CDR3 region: CASSIGQGRQPQHF. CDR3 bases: TGTGCCAGCAGTATTGGACAGGGTAGGCAGCCCCAGCATTTT.

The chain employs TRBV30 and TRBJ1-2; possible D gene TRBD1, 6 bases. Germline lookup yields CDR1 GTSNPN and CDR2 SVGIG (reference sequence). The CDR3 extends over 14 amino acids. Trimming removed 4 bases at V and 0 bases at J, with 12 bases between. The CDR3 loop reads CAWKVRGSNYGYTF. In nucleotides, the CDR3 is TGTGCCTGGAAGGTTAGGGGGTCTAACTATGGCTACACCTTC.

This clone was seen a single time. CDR3 amino acids: CASSQRPILAGEAEQYF. The DNA for the CDR3 is TGTGCCAGCAGCCAGCGACCGATACTAGCGGGAGAGGCCGAGCAGTACTTC. V is TRBV7-2 and J is TRBJ2-7, with 11 bases matching TRBD2. CDR1 and CDR2 from the germline V gene are SGHTA and FQGNSA. CDR3 length: 17 amino acids. The V segment lost 5 bases and the J segment 6 bases; nucleotides outside the gene matches: 15.

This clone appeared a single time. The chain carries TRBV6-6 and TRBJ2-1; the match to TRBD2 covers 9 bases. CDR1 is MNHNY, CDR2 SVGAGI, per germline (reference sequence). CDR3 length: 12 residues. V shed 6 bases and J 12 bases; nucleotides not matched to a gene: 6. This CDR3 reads CASSYGTSSQFF. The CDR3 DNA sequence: TGTGCCAGCAGCTACGGGACTAGCTCGCAGTTCTTC.

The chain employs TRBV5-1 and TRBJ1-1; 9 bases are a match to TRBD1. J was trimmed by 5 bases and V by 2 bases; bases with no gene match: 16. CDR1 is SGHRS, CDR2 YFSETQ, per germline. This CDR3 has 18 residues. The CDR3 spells CASSFTGPGTGSATEAFF. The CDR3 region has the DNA TGCGCCAGCAGCTTCACTGGTCCCGGGACAGGGTCGGCGACTGAAGCTTTCTTT.